This entry concerns a single TCR beta chain. What it recognizes is unknown. Since a much larger clone is just one base distant, this may be a read error. This record belongs to a study of blood T cells in healthy people across ages. Primers used in a second PCR of about 7 to 12 cycles were a sample-barcoded 5' primer and a J-beta primer mix. One entry per CDR3 protein results from TCRdb running MiXCR on the 5' RACE reads. The data hold roughly 700,000 distinct CDR3 sequences, with approximately 49% observed a single time. The study recruited healthy Caucasian donors from Russia who were aged roughly 6 to 100. The study isolated at least 6.5 million PBMCs from each sample. Findings and caveats of the study: Investigators treated diversity estimates from one million T cells as underestimates.

The source is a woman aged 55-70 years in good health. Sequences were obtained from blood.

DNA of the CDR3: TGCAGCGGAGGGGACCTCTACGAGCAGTACTTC. Translation gives CSGGDLYEQYF. The genes are TRBV29-1 and TRBJ2-7; D is perhaps TRBD1 or TRBD2 (5 bases each). There are 11 residues in the CDR3. CDR1 is SQVTM, CDR2 ANQGSEA, per germline. Trimming removed 7 bases at V and 3 bases at J, with 10 bases between.